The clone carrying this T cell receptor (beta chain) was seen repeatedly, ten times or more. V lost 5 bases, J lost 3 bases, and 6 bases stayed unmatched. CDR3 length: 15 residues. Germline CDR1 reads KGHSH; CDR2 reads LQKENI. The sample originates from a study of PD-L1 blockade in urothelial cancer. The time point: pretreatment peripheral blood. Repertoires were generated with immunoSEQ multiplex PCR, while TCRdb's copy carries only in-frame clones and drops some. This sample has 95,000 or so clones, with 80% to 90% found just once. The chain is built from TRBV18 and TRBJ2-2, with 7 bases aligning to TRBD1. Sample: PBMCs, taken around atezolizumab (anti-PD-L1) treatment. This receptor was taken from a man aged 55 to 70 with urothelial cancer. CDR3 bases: TGTGCCAGCTCATCTTATCAGGGGGACACCGGGGAGCTGTTTTTT. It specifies CASSSYQGDTGELFF.